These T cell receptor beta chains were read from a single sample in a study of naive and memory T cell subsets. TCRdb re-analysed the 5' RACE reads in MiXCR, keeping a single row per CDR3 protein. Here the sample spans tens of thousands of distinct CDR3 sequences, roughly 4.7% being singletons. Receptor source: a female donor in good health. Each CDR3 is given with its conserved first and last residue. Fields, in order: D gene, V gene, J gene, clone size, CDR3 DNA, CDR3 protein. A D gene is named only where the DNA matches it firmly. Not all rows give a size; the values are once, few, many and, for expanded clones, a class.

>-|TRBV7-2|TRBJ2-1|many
TGTGCCAGCAGCTTAGGGCCCCAGAGCAATGAGCAGTTCTTC
CASSLGPQSNEQFF
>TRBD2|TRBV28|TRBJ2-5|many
TGTGCCAGCAGTCGCGGACTAGCGACGGAGACCCAGTACTTC
CASSRGLATETQYF
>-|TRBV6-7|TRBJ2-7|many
TGTGCCACCTTCGGGCAGTACTTC
CATFGQYF
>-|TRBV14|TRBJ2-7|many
TGTGCCAGCAGCCGTTCGGGTACCTACGAGCAGTACTTC
CASSRSGTYEQYF
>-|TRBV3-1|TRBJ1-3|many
TGTGCCAGCAGCTTCGACCGCTCTGGAAACACCATATATTTT
CASSFDRSGNTIYF
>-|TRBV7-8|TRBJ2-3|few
TGTGCCAGCAGCGTACAGGGAGCAGGTGGAGATACGCAGTATTTT
CASSVQGAGGDTQYF
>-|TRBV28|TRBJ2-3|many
TGTGCCAGCAGTTTCCCATCAGGGGCTGGCACAGATACGCAGTATTTT
CASSFPSGAGTDTQYF
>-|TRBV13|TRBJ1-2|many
TGTGCCAGCAGCTTGGTCGGGGTAAACTATGGCTACACCTTC
CASSLVGVNYGYTF
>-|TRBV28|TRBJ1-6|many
TGTGCCAGCAGTACTTCCAGGGGCGGCTCCTATAATTCACCCCTCCACTTT
CASSTSRGGSYNSPLHF
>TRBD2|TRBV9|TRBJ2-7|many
TGTGCCAGCAGCGTAGGCCCGACTAGCGGGATCGCCTACGAGCAGTACTTC
CASSVGPTSGIAYEQYF
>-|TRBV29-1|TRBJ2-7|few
TGCAGCGTTGTGACAGGTTACGAGCAGTACTTC
CSVVTGYEQYF
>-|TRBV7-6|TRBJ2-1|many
TGTGCCAGCAGCCCCCGTCGGGGGCGGTTGGGAAATGAGCAGTTCTTC
CASSPRRGRLGNEQFF
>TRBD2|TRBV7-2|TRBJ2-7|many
TGTGCCAGCAGTAAAAGGGTATCTAGCGGGGGAAGCTCCTACGAGCAGTACTTC
CASSKRVSSGGSSYEQYF
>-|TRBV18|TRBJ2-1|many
TGTGCCAGCTCACCTTTGCCTTCGAATCACCACAATGAGCAGTTCTTC
CASSPLPSNHHNEQFF
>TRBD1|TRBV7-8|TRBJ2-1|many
TGTGCCAGCAGCCCAATCCCACAGGGGGTTGAGCAGTTCTTC
CASSPIPQGVEQFF
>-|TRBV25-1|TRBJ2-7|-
TGTGCCAGCAGAGGATACCGCTTTTACGAGCAGTACTTC
CASRGYRFYEQYF
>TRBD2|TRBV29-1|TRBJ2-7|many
TGCAGCGTCCTAGCGGGCCCCCTCGAGCAGTACTTC
CSVLAGPLEQYF
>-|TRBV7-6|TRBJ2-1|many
TGTGCCAGCAGCCGTGGGAGTGAGCAGTTCTTC
CASSRGSEQFF
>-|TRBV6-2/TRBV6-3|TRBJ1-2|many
TGTGCCAGCAGTCTGTCCGAAAACTATGGCTACACCTTC
CASSLSENYGYTF
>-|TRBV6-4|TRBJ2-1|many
TGTGCCAGCAGTTCCGGGAACCCTTACAATGAGCAGTTCTTC
CASSSGNPYNEQFF
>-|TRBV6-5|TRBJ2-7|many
TGTGCCAGCAGTTACGGGGAGATCTCCTACGAGCAGTACTTC
CASSYGEISYEQYF
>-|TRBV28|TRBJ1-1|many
TGTGCCAGCAGTTCCCTTACCCAGGCCGTAAGGACTGAAGCTTTCTTT
CASSSLTQAVRTEAFF
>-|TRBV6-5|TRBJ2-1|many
TGTGCCAGCAGTTACTCGAGAAATGAGCAGTTCTTC
CASSYSRNEQFF
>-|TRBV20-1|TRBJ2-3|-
TGCAGCTTAGCCCTTCCGGGGGAAACGCAGTATTTT
CSLALPGETQYF
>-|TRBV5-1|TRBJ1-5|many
TGCGCCAGCAGCTTGAACACTGGCAGCAATCAGCCCCAGCATTTT
CASSLNTGSNQPQHF
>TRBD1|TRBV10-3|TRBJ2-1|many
TGTGCCATCAGCGGACAGGCTTCCTACAATGAGCAGTTCTTC
CAISGQASYNEQFF
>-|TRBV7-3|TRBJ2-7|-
TGTGCCAGCAGCTTGTTAGACGACTCCTACGAGCAGTACTTC
CASSLLDDSYEQYF
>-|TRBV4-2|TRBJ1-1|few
TGTGCCAGCAGCCCGGGGGATCGGGCCACTGAAGCTTTCTTT
CASSPGDRATEAFF